These 31 T cell receptor beta chains originate from one sample sequenced in a study of T cell repertoires in cytomegalovirus infection. TCRdb analysed the reads with MiXCR anew, one entry per CDR3 protein. The profile shows around 740,000 distinct CDR3 sequences, 35% to 45% of them singletons. Material: PBMCs. The source of these receptors is a human donor in good health (CMV status not recorded). Some clones in this sample may be carry-over from other donors' samples.

This clonotype was seen only a few times. At one end, the junction sequence differs from germline, possibly due to a read error. This chain links TRBV28 with TRBJ2-3; 13 nucleotides line up with TRBD2. The CDR3 loop spans 13 amino acids. Germline CDR1 MDHEN, CDR2 SYDVKM. CDR3 nucleotides: TGTGCCAGCAGCCATTCCGGGACTAGCGGGAATAAGTGG. Its protein is CASSHSGTSGNKW.

V usage is TRBV20-1 and J usage is TRBJ2-7; either TRBD1 or TRBD2 may supply D (5 bases each). Trimming removed 5 bases from V and 0 bases from J, with 17 bases in between. The CDR3 length is 15 residues. Germline CDR1 is DFQATT and CDR2 is SNEGSKA (reference sequence). CDR3 sequence (DNA): TGCAGTGCTCCCTCGGTGGGGGTGAGCTCCTACGAGCAGTACTTC. Amino acids: CSAPSVGVSSYEQYF.

This chain connects TRBV7-9 to TRBJ2-1; TRBD2 agrees at 9 bases. Unmatched junction bases numbered 7, after V lost 5 bases and J lost 5 bases. Germline-derived CDR1 and CDR2 are SEHNR and FQNEAQ (reference sequence). The CDR3 length is 15 residues. The DNA of the CDR3 is TGTGCCAGCAGCAGGGGACTAGCAGTCGACAATGAGCAGTTCTTC. Its translation: CASSRGLAVDNEQFF.

The chain uses TRBV12-3 or TRBV12-4 and TRBJ2-7, with 8 positions matching TRBD1. Trimming removed 2 bases from V and 2 bases from J; junction bases left unmatched: 5. The CDR3 length is 15 residues. This chain's CDR3 is CASSLQGALAYEQYF. The CDR3 nucleotides read TGTGCCAGCAGTTTACAGGGGGCCCTCGCCTACGAGCAGTACTTC.

The chain has TRBV19 and TRBJ2-7, with TRBD2 identical over 10 bases. V lost 8 bases to trimming and J lost 5 bases; unmatched junction nucleotides: 12. The CDR3 is made up of 15 amino acids. Germline CDR1 and CDR2: LNHDA and SQIVND (reference sequence). CDR3 loop: CASSPLAGVVHEQYF. The CDR3 DNA reads TGTGCCAGTTCACCGCTAGCGGGAGTTGTCCACGAGCAGTACTTC.

In this sample, this clonotype turned up a few times. V usage is TRBV6-6 and J usage is TRBJ1-1; 8 bases agree with TRBD1. Per germline, CDR1 MNHNY and CDR2 SVGAGI (reference sequence). This CDR3 has 14 residues. The V segment lost 7 bases and the J segment 5 bases; nucleotides outside the gene matches: 9. The CDR3: CASIGRGPGTEAFF. DNA for the CDR3: TGTGCCAGCATAGGCAGGGGGCCCGGGACTGAAGCTTTCTTT.

The chain has TRBV30 and TRBJ1-1, with 7 positions matching TRBD1. The length of the CDR3 is 13 residues. The J segment lost 3 bases and the V segment lost 5 bases, leaving 6 bases of the junction unmatched. Germline-derived CDR1 and CDR2 are GTSNPN and SVGIG (reference sequence). The CDR3 reads CAWASRGDTEAFF. CDR3 sequence (DNA): TGTGCCTGGGCCAGCAGGGGGGACACTGAAGCTTTCTTT.

This chain links TRBV10-3 with TRBJ1-1; D possibly corresponds to TRBD1 (6 bases). V was pared by 6 bases and J by 1 base, with 9 bases between. The CDR3 has 13 residues. The V gene's germline CDR1 is ENHRY and CDR2 SYGVKD. The CDR3 coding sequence is TGTGCCATCAGATTGACAGGGAACACTGAAGCTTTCTTT. It translates to CAIRLTGNTEAFF.

For the CDR3, the DNA is TGCAGTGCTAGAGATTCGGGTCGGGGGTCCGAGCAGTACTTC. Protein product: CSARDSGRGSEQYF. The genes are TRBV20-1 and TRBJ2-7; D may be TRBD2 (6 bases). V was clipped by 0 bases and J by 6 bases, with 15 bases between them. Germline V gene sequence: CDR1 DFQATT, CDR2 SNEGSKA (reference sequence). CDR3 size: 14 residues.

This clonotype has ten or more counts. The J gene is TRBJ1-5, the V gene TRBV7-2; D not resolved. Trimming left V 1 base short and J 3 bases short, with 13 bases between. Looked up from germline, CDR1 is SGHTA and CDR2 is FQGNSA. The CDR3 runs 16 residues. The CDR3 DNA reads TGTGCCAGCAGCTTAGGATTCGTACAGAACAATCAGCCCCAGCATTTT. Protein sequence: CASSLGFVQNNQPQHF.

A note on this clonotype: The junction departs from the called germline gene at one end, perhaps through a read error. The genes are TRBV28 and TRBJ2-1; 10 bases align to TRBD2. CDR1 and CDR2 from the germline V gene are MDHEN and SYDVKM. The CDR3 totals 16 residues. The CDR3 nucleotides are TGTGCCAGCAGTGTCAGCGGGAGGGGTTCCTACAAGGAGCAGTTATTC. Protein sequence: CASSVSGRGSYKEQLF.

This clonotype was counted only a few times. The genes are TRBV20-1 and TRBJ2-1; 9 bases fit TRBD1. V lost 8 bases, J lost 9 bases, and 11 bases stayed unmatched. Germline assignment: CDR1 DFQATT and CDR2 SNEGSKA (reference sequence). The CDR3 totals 13 residues. CDR3 residues: CSKDRGVGAEQFF. The CDR3 nucleotides are TGCAGTAAAGACAGGGGGGTTGGTGCTGAGCAGTTCTTC.

The rearrangement joins TRBV10-3 to TRBJ1-5; 7 bases match TRBD1. With V trimmed by 2 bases and J by 3 bases, 1 base remained unmatched. Germline CDR1 is ENHRY and CDR2 is SYGVKD. CDR3 length equals 14 residues. The CDR3, as DNA: TGTGCCATCAGTGAGGACAGGGACAATCAGCCCCAGCATTTT. Its translation is CAISEDRDNQPQHF.

The V and J genes are TRBV5-1 and TRBJ2-7; possibly TRBD1 for D (6 bases). V was trimmed by 0 bases and J by 2 bases, leaving 12 bases between them. This CDR3 is 15 amino acids long. The germline V gene encodes CDR1 SGHRS and CDR2 YFSETQ. The CDR3 DNA reads as TGCGCCAGCAGCTTGGGCAGGGGACGGACCTACGAGCAGTACTTC. Translating gives CASSLGRGRTYEQYF.

J is TRBJ1-2 and V is TRBV19, with D unclear. Looked up from germline, CDR1 is LNHDA and CDR2 is SQIVND (reference sequence). V was trimmed by 6 bases and J by 4 bases, leaving 6 bases between them. The CDR3 extends over 11 amino acids. CDR3 nucleotide sequence: TGTGCCAGTAGAGCGGGCTATGGCTACACCTTC. It specifies CASRAGYGYTF.

The CDR3, as DNA: TGTGCCAGCAGCCCAAGCGGGAGGGCCCTCTACAATGAGCAGTTCTTC. It codes for CASSPSGRALYNEQFF. This rearrangement joins TRBV7-8 to TRBJ2-1; 10 bases map to TRBD2. The V and J ends lost 5 bases and 3 bases, in that order; junction bases with no gene match: 7. Germline lookup yields CDR1 SGHVS and CDR2 FQNEAQ. This CDR3 has 16 residues.

The chain is built from TRBV7-9 and TRBJ2-7, with TRBD2 as a possible D gene (6 bases). The germline V and J ends were trimmed by 5 bases and 4 bases, with 21 bases remaining between them. Germline V lookup: CDR1 SEHNR, CDR2 FQNEAQ (reference sequence). CDR3 length: 16 residues. The CDR3 DNA sequence: TGTGCCAGCAGCAGCCCTAGCGCCAACTCCTTATACGAGCAGTACTTC. Encoded protein: CASSSPSANSLYEQYF.

This clonotype showed up just a few times. The rearrangement joins TRBV28 to TRBJ1-2, with TRBD1 identical over 9 bases. V was clipped by 7 bases and J by 2 bases; unmatched bases: 5. The V gene's germline CDR1 is MDHEN and CDR2 SYDVKM. The CDR3 spans 14 residues. In DNA, the CDR3 is TGTGCCAGCACGGGACAGGGAGCGAACTATGGCTACACCTTC. It is translated as CASTGQGANYGYTF.

V is TRBV10-3 and J is TRBJ1-4; D call uncertain. The V gene lost 4 bases and the J gene lost 6 bases, with 6 bases spanning the gap. There are 12 residues in the CDR3. The germline V gene has CDR1 ENHRY and CDR2 SYGVKD. In DNA, the CDR3 is TGTGCCATCAGTGGTTCGGATGAAAAACTGTTTTTT. Protein: CAISGSDEKLFF.

The V gene is TRBV7-9, the J gene TRBJ1-3, with no clear D. V was cut by 3 bases and J by 0 bases, with 3 bases left in between. CDR3 length: 13 residues. Germline lookup yields CDR1 SEHNR and CDR2 FQNEAQ (reference sequence). CDR3 nucleotide sequence: TGTGCCAGCAGCTTTGTCTCTGGAAACACCATATATTTT. Translated: CASSFVSGNTIYF.

This clonotype was picked up a small number of times. The chain employs TRBV29-1 and TRBJ2-1, with 10 bases that match TRBD2. Germline CDR1 and CDR2: SQVTM and ANQGSEA. The CDR3 contains 13 residues. The J segment lost 14 bases and the V segment lost 3 bases, leaving 10 bases of the junction unmatched. The CDR3 region has the DNA TGCAGCGTTGATAAGCGGGAGGGTCGGGAGGAGTTCTTC. This translates into CSVDKREGREEFF.

V and J are TRBV6-6 and TRBJ1-2, with D perhaps TRBD1 (6 bases). Germline-derived CDR1 and CDR2 are MNHNY and SVGAGI (reference sequence). The CDR3 has 14 amino acids. The ends were cut back, 6 bases at V and 0 bases at J, with 11 bases in the middle. The CDR3 DNA is TGTGCCAGCAGCAGGGACACCTCTAACTATGGCTACACCTTC. Its protein is CASSRDTSNYGYTF.

This clonotype was counted at least ten times. V and J are TRBV7-3 and TRBJ2-1; TRBD2 matches 9 bases. Trimming at V came to 5 bases and at J to 6 bases, leaving 8 bases not matched to a gene. The germline V gene has CDR1 SGHTA and CDR2 FQGTGA. CDR3 size: 15 residues. The CDR3 DNA is TGTGCCAGCAGCCCGGGCAGCGGGGGGACCAATGAGCAGTTCTTC. This gives the protein CASSPGSGGTNEQFF.

This clonotype was seen at least ten times. V is TRBV7-4 and J is TRBJ2-1, with 7 nucleotides matching TRBD1. Trimming took 6 bases from V and 4 from J; bases not matched to a gene: 3. Germline assignment: CDR1 SGHVT and CDR2 SQSDAQ. CDR3 size: 13 residues. The CDR3 loop reads CASSPGQYNEQFF. The CDR3 DNA sequence: TGTGCCAGCAGTCCGGGACAGTACAATGAGCAGTTCTTC.

The CDR3 loop is CASSTKSSYNSPLHF. CDR3 DNA: TGTGCCAGCAGTACGAAAAGCTCCTATAATTCACCCCTCCACTTT. The chain is built from TRBV7-2 and TRBJ1-6; no reliable D call. The CDR3 has 15 residues. Trimming took 6 bases from V and 0 from J, leaving 9 bases between them. Looked up from germline, CDR1 is SGHTA and CDR2 is FQGNSA.

This clonotype was picked up a small number of times. The chain employs TRBV28 and TRBJ1-5, with no clear D. This CDR3 spans 14 amino acids. V lost 3 bases to trimming and J lost 7 bases, with 13 bases between them. From germline, CDR1 is MDHEN and CDR2 SYDVKM. The CDR3 region is CASSLSVPWQPQHF. The CDR3 DNA is TGTGCCAGCAGTTTGTCGGTGCCCTGGCAGCCCCAGCATTTT.

This sequence joins TRBV20-1 and TRBJ1-6; possible D gene TRBD1, 5 bases. The CDR3 spans 17 residues. V was shortened by 0 bases and J by 3 bases, with 15 bases between the two germline ends. Germline V lookup: CDR1 DFQATT, CDR2 SNEGSKA (reference sequence). The CDR3 DNA reads TGCAGTGCTAGAGACCTAACCTGGCAGGGCTATAATTCACCCCTCCACTTT. Its translation is CSARDLTWQGYNSPLHF.

The chain carries TRBV12-3 or TRBV12-4 and TRBJ2-5; 10 nucleotides align to TRBD2. The CDR3 is made up of 15 amino acids. With 6 bases clipped from V and 0 bases from J, the junction kept 4 bases outside the gene matches. CDR3 residues: CASSSSGGHQETQYF. The DNA for the CDR3 is TGTGCCAGCAGCTCTAGCGGGGGACACCAAGAGACCCAGTACTTC.

The J gene is TRBJ1-2, the V gene TRBV9; 8 bases map to TRBD1. Germline lookup yields CDR1 SGDLS and CDR2 YYNGEE. After removal of 0 bases from V and 5 bases from J, the junction contained 3 bases not matched to a gene. The CDR3 spans 14 residues. The CDR3 is CASSVATGDYGYTF. The CDR3 bases are TGTGCCAGCAGCGTAGCGACAGGGGATTATGGCTACACCTTC.

J is TRBJ2-5 and V is TRBV5-1; either TRBD1 or TRBD2 may supply D (5 bases each). The CDR3 length is 13 residues. V lost 6 bases to trimming and J lost 0 bases, with 9 bases between them. Germline V gene sequence: CDR1 SGHRS, CDR2 YFSETQ. For the CDR3, the DNA is TGCGCCAGCAAGGGACCGTACCAAGAGACCCAGTACTTC. Its translation is CASKGPYQETQYF.

The rearrangement joins TRBV12-3 or TRBV12-4 to TRBJ1-1; D may be TRBD1 (5 bases). V lost 3 bases and J lost 0, with 11 bases in between. The CDR3 is 15 amino acids. The CDR3 region is CASSLATVLNTEAFF. The CDR3 coding sequence is TGTGCCAGCAGTTTGGCGACAGTGTTGAACACTGAAGCTTTCTTT.